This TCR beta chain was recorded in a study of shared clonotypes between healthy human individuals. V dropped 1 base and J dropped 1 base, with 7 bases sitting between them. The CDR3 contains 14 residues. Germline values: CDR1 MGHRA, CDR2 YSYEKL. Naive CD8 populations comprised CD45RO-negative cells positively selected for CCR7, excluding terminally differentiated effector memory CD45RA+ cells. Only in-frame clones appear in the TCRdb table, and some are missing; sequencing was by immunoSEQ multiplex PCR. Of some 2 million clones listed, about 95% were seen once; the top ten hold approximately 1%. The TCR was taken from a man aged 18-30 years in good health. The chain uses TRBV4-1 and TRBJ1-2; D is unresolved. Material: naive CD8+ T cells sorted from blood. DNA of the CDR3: TGCGCCAGCAGCCAAGCAGGTTTTAACTATGGCTACACCTTC. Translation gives CASSQAGFNYGYTF.